This T cell receptor (beta chain) comes out of a study of T cell responses to AZD1222 COVID-19 vaccine. Here immunoSEQ multiplex PCR was the method, and the copy in TCRdb shows in-frame clones only, minus some. The sample comprises approximately 110,000 clones, approximately 89% of which are singletons, and around 4.4% rests with the top ten. This CDR3 is 15 amino acids long. V shed 1 base and J shed 3 bases, with 10 bases lying between them. Germline loops: CDR1 SGHTA, CDR2 FQGNSA. V is TRBV7-2 and J is TRBJ1-5, with a possible D match to TRBD1 (6 bases). The TCR originated in an adult who received the AZD1222 COVID-19 vaccine. The input for sequencing was peripheral blood, taken 28 days after the second AZD1222 dose. The CDR3 DNA is TGTGCCAGCAGCTTAGGGACAGCCGACAATCAGCCCCAGCATTTT. It codes for CASSLGTADNQPQHF. The full variable domain, with the rest looked up from reference TRBV7-2 and TRBJ1-5, is GAGVSQSPSNKVTEKGKDVELRCDPISGHTALYWYRQSLGQGLEFLIYFQGNSAPDKSGLPSDRFSAERTGGSVSTLTIQRTQQEDSAVYLCASSLGTADNQPQHFGDGTRLSIL.